What follows describes a single T cell receptor (beta chain). Its binding antigen is unknown. Qualities for individual bases were not recorded, and no much larger clone is one base off. This specimen's time point label, interpreted: about 28 days (+/-7) after the second vaccine dose. Read against the paper, the sample's treatment or condition label means: meningococcal conjugate vaccine given as trial control. Vaccinee samples were obtained from the UK trials COV001 and COV002, which included a single-blind randomized controlled phase 2/3 trial of AZD1222 (ChAdOx1 nCoV-19) in healthy adults. Trial participant PBMC samples were collected at day 0 and day 28 after the second dose for TCRbeta chain sequencing. The record originates from a study of T cell responses to AZD1222 COVID-19 vaccine (dated by TCRdb to 2020 to 2023). At the level of the whole study: A total of 233 trial participants underwent TCR sequencing, of whom some 210 received two doses of AZD1222 and some 25 received two doses of the MenACWY control vaccine. Trial participants were enrolled into age subgroups of 18-55, 56-69 and 70-plus years, which contained roughly 140, 27 and 60 TCR-sequenced participants, respectively. The paper's findings and limits, for the study overall: CD4 TCRs associated with the vaccine covered the entire spike protein, and the dominant responses were in regions 160-218 and 743-854. After two AZD1222 doses, both the breadth and the depth of spike-specific TCRs were significantly higher than at day 0 and than in MenACWY recipients. Nearly half of unique spike-specific TCRs reportedly recognized epitopes outside regions mutated in the B.1.351 and B.1.1.7 variants. Conclusions about previously exposed vaccinees were limited because only a handful of AZD1222 recipients were SARS-CoV-2 seropositive at baseline. Because no samples from the day 14 peak response were available, repertoires could be characterized only after the peak T cell response. In the small 56-69-year group, the increase in depth fell short of significance, most likely because of low power. Participants were mostly white British and included more females than males, and it was suggested by the authors that clonal diversity may have been underestimated.

The CDR3 regions of human TCRbeta chains were analyzed by immunosequencing. In the authors' own workflow: Repertoire TCRs were checked for matches against a reference library of SARS-CoV-2-specific TCRs that had been generated using the MIRA antigen-specificity platform. Breadth was defined as the fraction of unique TCRs that were SARS-CoV-2-associated, and depth was defined as the fraction of total T cells that were SARS-CoV-2-associated. Using the MIRA data, each spike-specific TCR was assigned both to the spike region to which the TCR was reactive and to a CD4 or CD8 class. Log10-transformed breadth and depth values were compared by one-way ANOVA with Sidak's multiple comparisons tests. In TCRdb, the immuneACCESS table is reduced to in-frame sequences with V and J assigned. These tables do not hold every clone; where another copy was compared, an unresolved V gene accounts for under half, and the others remain unexplained. D and trimming come from the DNA, and the V and J calls and clone size come from that table. This sample holds some 170,000 clones; around 93% were observed only once. The ten largest clones represent around 0.96% of the sample.

V is clipped by 6 bases and J by 4 bases, and the sequence between their germline boundaries is 12 bases long. CDR1 and CDR2 (SNHLY, FYNNEI) derive from the germline V gene. The CDR3 contains 14 residues, cysteine and phenylalanine counted. The read is trimmed to its CDR3 DNA, 42 bases read in frame from base 1. The sequencing used peripheral blood, collected 28 days after the second dose of the MenACWY control vaccine. This chain joins TRBV2 to TRBJ1-4; the D gene is possibly TRBD1, with 5 bases matching. The TCR comes from an adult who received the MenACWY meningococcal vaccine as a control. DNA sequence: TGTGCCAGCAGGCGGGGGGAGTATAATGAAAAACTGTTTTTT. It encodes CASRRGEYNEKLFF.